Each of the 12 T cell receptor beta chains below was sequenced from the same sample in a study of vaccination and CD4 T cells after COVID-19 (dated by TCRdb to about 2022). The treatment or condition label of this sample denotes: roughly 10-day PBMC culture with coronavirus spike peptide pools or control peptides (ViraFEST assay). Preparation of the library involved PCR. Sequencing was performed on an Illumina iSeq 100. TCR sequencing of DNA from cultured CD4+ T cells used the Oncomine TCR Beta short-read assay at the Johns Hopkins FTIC core. TCRdb's own reprocessing of the public reads used fastp at Q25 and MiXCR and kept productive beta chains. Rows are combined by CDR3 protein, so each entry shows the most common genes and DNA. Within this sample are 4,000 to 5,500 distinct CDR3 sequences, with less than 70% of them counted one time only. Just over 35% of the sample is held by the ten biggest clonotypes.

Their target antigens are unknown. The sample comprised CD4+ T cells from blood, cultured in vitro. These receptors were taken from a human donor who had recovered from COVID-19.

This sequence joins TRBV27 and TRBJ2-7; D perhaps matches TRBD1 (5 bases). In germline, CDR1 is MNHEY, CDR2 SMNVEV (reference sequence). The CDR3 sequence is 13 residues long. The ends were cut back, 6 bases at V and 3 bases at J, with 12 bases in the middle. CDR3 sequence reads: CASSKAGYYEQYF. DNA of the CDR3: TGTGCCAGCAGCAAGGCAGGGTACTACGAGCAGTACTTC.

V and J are TRBV7-2 and TRBJ2-1; D not resolved. This CDR3 has 14 amino acids. Deletions cut 0 bases from V and 8 bases from J, with 11 bases between. Looked up from germline, CDR1 is SGHTA and CDR2 is FQGNSA. In DNA, the CDR3 is TGTGCCAGCAGCTTAGCGGGCCTCGTCCATGAGCAGTTCTTC. As protein: CASSLAGLVHEQFF.

V usage is TRBV12-3 or TRBV12-4 and J usage is TRBJ1-1; D gene uncertain. V lost 6 bases and J lost 1, with 12 bases in between. CDR3 size: 14 residues. The CDR3 protein is CASREGLPNTEAFF. CDR3 bases: TGTGCCAGCAGGGAGGGTCTCCCGAACACTGAAGCTTTCTTT.

In this sample, this clonotype turned up a few times. The chain combines TRBV20-1 with TRBJ1-1; 7 bases are shared with TRBD1. CDR3 size: 14 residues. CDR1 DFQATT and CDR2 SNEGSKA come from the germline V gene (reference sequence). Trimming at V came to 5 bases and at J to 0 bases, leaving 6 bases not matched to a gene. In DNA form, the CDR3 reads TGCAGTGCTCGAATGACAGGGATGAACACTGAAGCTTTCTTT. Translation gives CSARMTGMNTEAFF.

V and J are TRBV20-1 and TRBJ1-2; 9 nucleotides agree with TRBD1. Germline assignment: CDR1 DFQATT and CDR2 SNEGSKA (reference sequence). Trimming cost V 5 bases and J 4 bases; bases outside gene matches: 5. The CDR3 is made up of 13 amino acids. The CDR3 DNA follows: TGCAGTGCTGGGGGACAGGGCCTCTATGGCTACACCTTC. Its translation is CSAGGQGLYGYTF.

This rearrangement joins TRBV20-1 to TRBJ1-6, with 7 positions matching TRBD1. J was trimmed by 11 bases and V by 3 bases; bases with no gene match: 13. Germline CDR1 reads DFQATT; CDR2 reads SNEGSKA (reference sequence). This CDR3 comprises 15 residues. The CDR3 is CSARDRSDLSAPLHF. The CDR3 coding sequence is TGCAGTGCTAGGGACAGGTCGGATCTTTCGGCACCCCTCCACTTT.

The V gene is TRBV10-3, the J gene TRBJ1-2; D is possibly TRBD1 (5 bases). The germline gives CDR1 ENHRY, CDR2 SYGVKD. Trimming removed 6 bases at V and 3 bases at J, with 14 bases between. The CDR3 is 14 residues long. CDR3 nucleotide sequence: TGTGCCATCAGCGGGACGGGAGCTGACTATGGCTACACCTTC. Translating it yields CAISGTGADYGYTF.

This chain uses TRBV6-1 with TRBJ1-2; 7 nucleotides match TRBD1. Germline V gene lookup returns CDR1 MNHNS and CDR2 SASEGT. This CDR3 is 13 amino acids long. Trimming at V came to 5 bases and at J to 4 bases, leaving 4 bases not matched to a gene. CDR3 DNA sequence: TGTGCCAGCAGTATAGCAGGGGGCTATGGCTACACCTTC. Protein sequence: CASSIAGGYGYTF.

The chain couples TRBV29-1 to TRBJ1-5, with a possible D match to TRBD1 (5 bases). Per germline, CDR1 SQVTM and CDR2 ANQGSEA. CDR3 length: 13 amino acids. V gave up 4 bases and J gave up 3 bases, with 10 bases separating them. The CDR3 protein is CSVGDANNQPQHF. CDR3 DNA sequence: TGCAGCGTTGGGGACGCCAACAATCAGCCCCAGCATTTT.

V and J are TRBV7-9 and TRBJ1-1; maybe TRBD1 (5 bases). The CDR3 totals 13 residues. Germline V lookup: CDR1 SEHNR, CDR2 FQNEAQ (reference sequence). The V gene lost 1 base and the J gene lost 8 bases, with 11 bases spanning the gap. The DNA for the CDR3 is TGTGCCAGCAGCTTAGATGGTCCAGGGGAAGCTTTCTTT. Its protein is CASSLDGPGEAFF.

This clonotype was counted a few times. This chain connects TRBV28 to TRBJ1-2; 7 bases are shared with TRBD1. V lost 7 bases to trimming and J lost 2 bases; unmatched junction nucleotides: 7. This CDR3 is 14 amino acids long. The germline CDR1 and CDR2 sequences are MDHEN and SYDVKM. CDR3 sequence reads: CASMRQGQNYGYTF. DNA for the CDR3: TGTGCCAGCATGAGACAGGGACAGAACTATGGCTACACCTTC.

The rearrangement joins TRBV5-6 to TRBJ1-2, with 8 bases matching TRBD1. Germline V gene sequence: CDR1 SGHDT, CDR2 YYEEEE. The CDR3 totals 13 residues. Trimming cost V 3 bases and J 8 bases; bases outside gene matches: 6. CDR3 protein: CASSSGGGGGYTF. CDR3 nucleotides: TGTGCCAGCAGCTCAGGGGGCGGAGGCGGCTACACCTTC.